This T cell receptor beta chain derives from a study of cytomegalovirus exposure and HLA in healthy donors. Primers: 60 Vbeta forward and 13 Jbeta reverse. This table comes from immunoSEQ multiplex PCR, and its TCRdb copy is limited to in-frame clones, with some not included. The table has 85,000 to 130,000 clones, roughly 70% seen once; the top ten hold roughly 3%. Germline CDR1 SGHDN, CDR2 FVKESK. This CDR3 region has 13 residues. Trimming removed 6 bases from V and 4 bases from J; junction bases left unmatched: 3. This clone was observed a few times. Its antigen is currently unknown. General study findings and limits: A few V segments could not be told apart, such as TRBV6-2 and TRBV6-3, and were left out.

The receptor's source is a male donor in good health and CMV-seropositive. The genes are TRBV14 and TRBJ2-7, with 10 bases lining up with TRBD1. Specimen: PBMCs. The CDR3 sequence is CASRRQGAYEQYF. CDR3 DNA: TGTGCCAGCAGACGACAGGGGGCGTACGAGCAGTACTTC.